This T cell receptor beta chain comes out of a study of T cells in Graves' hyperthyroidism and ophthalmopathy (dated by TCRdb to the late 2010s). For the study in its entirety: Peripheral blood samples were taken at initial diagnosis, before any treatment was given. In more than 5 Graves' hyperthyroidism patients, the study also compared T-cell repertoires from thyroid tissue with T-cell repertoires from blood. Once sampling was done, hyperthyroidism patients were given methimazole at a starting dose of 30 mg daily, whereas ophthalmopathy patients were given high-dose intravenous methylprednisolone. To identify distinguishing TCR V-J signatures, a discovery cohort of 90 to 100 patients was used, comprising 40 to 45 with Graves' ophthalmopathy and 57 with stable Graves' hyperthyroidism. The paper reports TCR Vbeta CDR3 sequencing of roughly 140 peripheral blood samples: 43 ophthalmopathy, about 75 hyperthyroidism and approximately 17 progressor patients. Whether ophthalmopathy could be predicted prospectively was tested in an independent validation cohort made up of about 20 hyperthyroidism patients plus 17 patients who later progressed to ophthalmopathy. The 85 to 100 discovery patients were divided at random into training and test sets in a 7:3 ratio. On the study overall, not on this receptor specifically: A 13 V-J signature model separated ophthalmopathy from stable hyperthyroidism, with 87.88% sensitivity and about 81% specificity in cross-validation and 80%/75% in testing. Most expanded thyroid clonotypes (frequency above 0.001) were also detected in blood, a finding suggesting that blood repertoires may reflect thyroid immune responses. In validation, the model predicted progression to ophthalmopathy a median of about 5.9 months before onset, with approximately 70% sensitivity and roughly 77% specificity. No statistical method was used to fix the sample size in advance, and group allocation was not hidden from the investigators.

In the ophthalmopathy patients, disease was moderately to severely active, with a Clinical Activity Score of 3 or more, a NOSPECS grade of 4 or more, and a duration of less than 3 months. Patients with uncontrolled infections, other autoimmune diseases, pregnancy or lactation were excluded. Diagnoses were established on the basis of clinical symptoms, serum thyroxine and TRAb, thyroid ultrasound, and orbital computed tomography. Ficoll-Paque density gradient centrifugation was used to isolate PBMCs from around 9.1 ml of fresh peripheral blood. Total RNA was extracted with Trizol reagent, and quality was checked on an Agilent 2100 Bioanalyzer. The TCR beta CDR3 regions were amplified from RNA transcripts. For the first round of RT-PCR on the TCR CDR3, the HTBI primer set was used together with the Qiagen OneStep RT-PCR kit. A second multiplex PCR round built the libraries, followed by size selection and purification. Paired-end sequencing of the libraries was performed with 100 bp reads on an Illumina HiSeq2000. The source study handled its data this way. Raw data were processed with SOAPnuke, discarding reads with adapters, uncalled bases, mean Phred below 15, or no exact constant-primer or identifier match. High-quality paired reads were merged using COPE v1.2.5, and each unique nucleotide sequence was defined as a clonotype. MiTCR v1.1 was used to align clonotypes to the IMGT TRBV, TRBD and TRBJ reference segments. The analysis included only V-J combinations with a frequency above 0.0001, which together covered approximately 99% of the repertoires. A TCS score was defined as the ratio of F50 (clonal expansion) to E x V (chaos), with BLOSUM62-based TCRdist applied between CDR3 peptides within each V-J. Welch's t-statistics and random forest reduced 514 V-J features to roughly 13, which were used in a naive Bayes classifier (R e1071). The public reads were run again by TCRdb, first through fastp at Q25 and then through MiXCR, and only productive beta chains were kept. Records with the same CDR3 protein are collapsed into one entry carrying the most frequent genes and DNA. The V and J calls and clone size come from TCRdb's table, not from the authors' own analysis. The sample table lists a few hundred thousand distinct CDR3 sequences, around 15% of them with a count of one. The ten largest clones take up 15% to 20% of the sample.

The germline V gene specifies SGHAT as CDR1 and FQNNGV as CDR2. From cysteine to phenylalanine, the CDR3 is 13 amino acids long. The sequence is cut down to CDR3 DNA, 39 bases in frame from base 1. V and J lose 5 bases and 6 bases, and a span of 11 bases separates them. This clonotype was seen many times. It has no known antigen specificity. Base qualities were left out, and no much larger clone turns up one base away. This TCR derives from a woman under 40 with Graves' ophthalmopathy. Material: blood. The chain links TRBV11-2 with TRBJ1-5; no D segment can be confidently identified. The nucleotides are TGTGCCAGCAGCCTCCACCCGGGTCAGCCCCAGCATTTT. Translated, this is CASSLHPGQPQHF.